Listed below are T cell receptor beta chains from one sample, sequenced in a study of blood T cell repertoires in COVID-19. Using immunoSEQ multiplex PCR, the repertoire was profiled, and TCRdb retains in-frame clones only, with some absent. The sample has about 120,000 clones, around 78% seen once. What was sequenced was peripheral blood. The receptors here all came from a man between 65 and 85 years old with acute or convalescent COVID-19. CDR3s include the opening cysteine and the closing phenylalanine or tryptophan. Fields, in order: V gene, J gene, clone size, D gene, CDR3 protein, CDR3 DNA. The D gene is left open where the match is weak. Clone sizes are given selectively: once, few, many, or a class where the clone is expanded.

TRBV5-1,TRBJ2-4,once,.,CASSPPGIAKNIQYF,TGCGCCAGCAGCCCCCCCGGGATAGCCAAAAACATTCAGTACTTC
TRBV3-1/TRBV3-2,TRBJ1-2,.,.,CASSQGPGGDIYGYTF,TGTGCCAGCAGCCAAGGCCCGGGGGGAGACATCTATGGCTACACCTTC
TRBV5-6,TRBJ1-3,.,TRBD1,CASSRGQGNGNTIYF,TGTGCCAGCAGCCGAGGACAGGGGAATGGAAACACCATATATTTT
TRBV9,TRBJ2-5,.,TRBD1,CASSGLTGGSETQYF,TGTGCCAGCAGCGGACTGACAGGGGGCTCAGAGACCCAGTACTTC
TRBV7-9,TRBJ1-1,.,.,CASSLLNTEAFF,TGTGCCAGCAGCTTACTTAACACTGAAGCTTTCTTT
TRBV28,TRBJ1-1,.,.,CASSLAGVRTEAFF,TGTGCCAGCAGTTTGGCGGGGGTCCGGACTGAAGCTTTCTTT
TRBV6-2/TRBV6-3,TRBJ2-3,.,TRBD2,CASSYSPSGGSEQYF,TGTGCCAGCAGTTACTCGCCTAGCGGGGGGTCAGAGCAGTATTTT
TRBV7-2,TRBJ2-3,.,.,CASSLWPGGRRHRSDTQYF,TGTGCCAGCAGCTTATGGCCGGGGGGCCGCCGCCACAGATCCGATACGCAGTATTTT
TRBV11-3,TRBJ2-3,.,.,CASSLGGVSTDTQYF,TGTGCCAGCAGCTTAGGGGGGGTGTCCACAGATACGCAGTATTTT
TRBV12-5,TRBJ2-7,.,.,CASGLVVGGEQYF,TGTGCTAGTGGTTTGGTAGTGGGAGGCGAGCAGTACTTC
TRBV18,TRBJ1-5,.,.,CASSPSGQNSNQPQHF,TGTGCCAGCTCACCTTCCGGACAGAATAGCAATCAGCCCCAGCATTTT